The 17 T cell receptor beta chains listed next were all sequenced from one sample in a study of shared clonotypes between healthy human individuals. The repertoire was sequenced with immunoSEQ multiplex PCR; TCRdb's copy has only in-frame clones and lacks some. The table lists roughly 96,000 clones, around half of them singletons, with approximately 16% in the top ten. The sequenced material came from PBMCs. The receptors were gathered from a woman between 40 and 55 years old in good health. Some clones in this sample may be carry-over from other donors' samples.

This clone appeared a single time. The gene calls are TRBV2 and TRBJ2-7; 11 nucleotides align to TRBD1. Germline V gives CDR1 SNHLY, CDR2 FYNNEI. Trimming removed 6 bases from V and 1 base from J; junction bases left unmatched: 5. There are 15 residues in the CDR3. CDR3 coding DNA: TGTGCCAGCAGCACTGGACAGGGGGCGTCCTACGAGCAGTACTTC. This gives the protein CASSTGQGASYEQYF.

At least ten counts were recorded for this clone. The chain combines TRBV2 with TRBJ2-2; no reliable D call. With 3 bases removed from V and 0 bases from J, the gap between germline ends came to 8 bases. CDR3 size: 15 residues. CDR1 is SNHLY and CDR2 is FYNNEI in the germline V gene. The CDR3 DNA reads as TGTGCCAGCAGTGAGGCGGAACCGAACACCGGGGAGCTGTTTTTT. It yields the protein CASSEAEPNTGELFF.

This clone was detected only a few times. The sample holds other DNA sequences that translate to the same CDR3. The chain has TRBV7-9 and TRBJ1-1; D may be TRBD1 (6 bases). This CDR3 spans 14 amino acids. Germline V gene data show CDR1 as SEHNR and CDR2 as FQNEAQ (reference sequence). V lost 1 base and J 2 bases, leaving 8 bases between the germline ends. The CDR3 DNA sequence: TGTGCCAGCAGCTTAGGACAGGTTAACACTGAAGCTTTCTTT. It specifies CASSLGQVNTEAFF. The variable domain in full, with the rest retrieved from reference TRBV7-9 and TRBJ1-1, is DTGVSQNPRHKITKRGQNVTFRCDPISEHNRLYWYRQTLGQGPEFLTYFQNEAQLEKSRLLSDRFSAERPKGSFSTLEIQRTEQGDSAMYLCASSLGQVNTEAFFGQGTRLTVV.

V usage is TRBV27 and J usage is TRBJ2-7, with 9 bases matching TRBD2. V was clipped by 3 bases and J by 0 bases; unmatched bases: 15. Per germline, CDR1 MNHEY and CDR2 SMNVEV (reference sequence). This CDR3 comprises 19 residues. The CDR3 DNA reads TGTGCCAGCAGTTTCCTCGGGGGTAGCGGGAGTTCCTCCTCCTACGAGCAGTACTTC. Amino acids: CASSFLGGSGSSSSYEQYF.

The chain joins TRBV4-1 to TRBJ2-7; no clear D. V shed 1 base and J shed 6 bases, with 10 bases lying between them. This CDR3 has 13 residues. The germline CDR1 and CDR2 sequences are MGHRA and YSYEKL. The chain's CDR3 is CASSQGSGGEQYF. The CDR3 nucleotides are TGCGCCAGCAGCCAAGGGTCGGGTGGCGAGCAGTACTTC.

V and J are TRBV4-1 and TRBJ1-1; D is unresolved. Germline-derived CDR1 and CDR2 are MGHRA and YSYEKL. V dropped 0 bases and J dropped 4 bases, with 6 bases sitting between them. This CDR3 has 13 amino acids. The CDR3 nucleotides are TGCGCCAGCAGCCAAGATGAGGGCACTGAAGCTTTCTTT. Amino acids: CASSQDEGTEAFF.

The rearrangement links TRBV7-3 to TRBJ1-2; no definite D call. The germline gives CDR1 SGHTA, CDR2 FQGTGA. V lost 5 bases and J 6 bases, leaving 10 bases between the germline ends. This CDR3 is 12 amino acids long. The CDR3 coding sequence is TGTGCCAGCAGCCCCAACCAGGATGGCTACACCTTC. Protein: CASSPNQDGYTF.

This chain joins TRBV29-1 and TRBJ1-2; 8 bases fit TRBD1. The CDR3 runs to 13 residues. Per germline, CDR1 SQVTM and CDR2 ANQGSEA. With 6 bases clipped from V and 5 bases from J, the junction kept 8 bases outside the gene matches. In DNA, the CDR3 is TGCAGCGTAGCCCGGACAGGGAATTATGGCTACACCTTC. Its translation: CSVARTGNYGYTF.

For the CDR3, the DNA is TGTGCCTGGAGTGATGAAAGCTCCTATAATTCACCCCTCCACTTT. This gives the protein CAWSDESSYNSPLHF. V and J are TRBV30 and TRBJ1-6; no firm D call. This CDR3 is built from 15 residues. V lost 1 base and J 0 bases, leaving 7 bases between the germline ends. Germline CDR1 GTSNPN, CDR2 SVGIG (reference sequence).

This clone came up many times. The V gene is TRBV7-9, the J gene TRBJ1-2; D is unresolved. The germline V gene encodes CDR1 SEHNR and CDR2 FQNEAQ (reference sequence). This CDR3 spans 16 amino acids. V gave up 4 bases and J gave up 4 bases, with 19 bases separating them. As DNA, the CDR3 is TGTGCCAGCAGCTCCCATCAGGCGGAAAACTCCTATGGCTACACCTTC. It codes for CASSSHQAENSYGYTF.

The chain has TRBV7-9 and TRBJ1-2; 7 bases match TRBD1. The CDR3 covers 16 residues. Germline CDR1 is SEHNR and CDR2 is FQNEAQ (reference sequence). V shed 0 bases and J 9 bases; nucleotides not matched to a gene: 13. The CDR3 nucleotides read TGTGCCAGCAGCTTAGCTCCGGGACAGCATACCCTATGCTACACCTTC. It yields the protein CASSLAPGQHTLCYTF.

The V and J genes are TRBV6-5 and TRBJ2-5; D is possibly TRBD1 or TRBD2 (5 bases each). The J call may be incorrect, as the DNA end agrees better with TRBJ2-7. The germline V gene encodes CDR1 MNHEY and CDR2 SVGAGI. This CDR3 contains 15 residues. The CDR3 loop is CASRRQTGILREQYF. The CDR3, as DNA: TGTGCCAGCCGAAGACAGACCGGGATTTTACGCGAGCAGTACTTC.

The gene calls are TRBV7-2 and TRBJ2-5, with a tentative D call TRBD1 (6 bases). V lost 10 bases and J lost 5, with 11 bases in between. CDR1 SGHTA and CDR2 FQGNSA come from the germline V gene. The CDR3 contains 11 residues. CDR3 region: CATTGTETQYF. The CDR3 region has the DNA TGTGCCACCACAGGGACGGAGACCCAGTACTTC.

This clone was seen many times. Different DNA sequences within this sample yield the same CDR3. The chain links TRBV28 to TRBJ1-4; the D is unclear. V was trimmed by 3 bases and J by 4 bases, leaving 9 bases between them. The CDR3 runs to 14 residues. Looked up from germline, CDR1 is MDHEN and CDR2 is SYDVKM. The CDR3 DNA follows: TGTGCCAGCAGTTTCCGAGATCTTAATGAAAAACTGTTTTTT. It yields the protein CASSFRDLNEKLFF.

This clone was counted once. J is TRBJ2-5 and V is TRBV6-1; the D is unclear. CDR3 length: 14 amino acids. Germline V gene sequence: CDR1 MNHNS, CDR2 SASEGT. Trimming pared 10 bases from V and 3 bases from J, leaving 18 bases between. The CDR3: CATKNDWLEETQYF. As DNA, the CDR3 is TGTGCCACCAAAAATGATTGGTTAGAAGAGACCCAGTACTTC.

The chain links TRBV7-2 to TRBJ2-7; 11 positions match TRBD2. Germline trimming cut 5 bases from V and 0 bases from J; bases unmatched to any gene: 12. Germline CDR1 reads SGHTA; CDR2 reads FQGNSA. CDR3 length equals 18 residues. The CDR3 here is CASSRPSGLAGLSYEQYF. CDR3 bases: TGTGCCAGCAGCAGACCCTCAGGACTAGCGGGCCTCTCCTACGAGCAGTACTTC.

Only one count was recorded for this clone. V gene TRBV30 combines with J gene TRBJ1-5; TRBD1 is a possible D gene (6 bases). The ends were cut back, 5 bases at V and 0 bases at J, with 8 bases in the middle. CDR3 length: 13 residues. CDR1 and CDR2 (germline): GTSNPN, SVGIG (reference sequence). The CDR3, as DNA: TGTGCCTGGTCAGGGGATAGCAATCAGCCCCAGCATTTT. Protein product: CAWSGDSNQPQHF. Complete variable domain (other parts from reference TRBV30 and TRBJ1-5): SQTIHQWPATLVQPVGSPLSLECTVEGTSNPNLYWYRQAAGRGLQLLFYSVGIGQISSEVPQNLSASRPQDRQFILSSKKLLLSDSGFYLCAWSGDSNQPQHFGDGTRLSIL.